This TCR beta chain was captured in a study of blood T cell repertoires in COVID-19. Across the study: From the United States, Italy and Spain came samples of acute and convalescent COVID-19.

Profiling relied on immunoSEQ multiplex PCR, and the TCRdb table lists in-frame clones only, not all of them. The table lists a few hundred thousand clones, approximately 86% of them singletons, with around 10% in the top ten. The study drew participants aged roughly 18 to 95 years from 20 to 30 US areas. This clone was picked up one time. Germline assignment: CDR1 SEHNR and CDR2 FQNEAQ (reference sequence). This CDR3 has 15 amino acids. Trimming cost V 5 bases and J 5 bases, with 15 bases left between them. The sequencing sample was made of PBMCs or T cells enriched from blood (not recorded which). The sequence derives from a man aged 18 to 30 with acute COVID-19. The chain uses TRBV7-9 and TRBJ2-2, with a weak D call TRBD1 (6 bases). The CDR3, as DNA: TGTGCCAGCAGCCCAGGGGCAGGGGCGACCGGGGAGCTGTTTTTT. It codes for CASSPGAGATGELFF.